The 18 T cell receptor beta chains presented below share a single source sample, sequenced in a study of tumor-infiltrating lymphocytes in primary liver carcinoma. Total RNA amounting to 500 ng was the source from which TCR beta cDNA was made with a constant-region primer. Three nested multiplex PCR rounds, a slightly modified ARM-PCR, produced the libraries for TCR beta. TRBV1-TRBV30 forward primers paired with a C-beta reverse primer drove the first two PCR rounds, about 11 cycles each. TCRdb reprocessed the multiplex PCR reads with MiXCR, giving one entry per CDR3 protein. The sample holds approximately 300,000 distinct CDR3 sequences, 65% seen once. Out of unsorted whole blood came the blood RNA, and germline DNA was extracted as well. Input material: peripheral blood. Receptors were obtained from a middle-aged man with primary liver carcinoma and hepatitis B virus infection.

This clonotype appeared once. The conserved final phenylalanine or tryptophan is absent from the CDR3, which likely points to a read error. This chain joins TRBV29-1 and TRBJ2-5; D perhaps matches TRBD1 (5 bases). CDR1 and CDR2 (germline): SQVTM, ANQGSEA. V was shortened by 3 bases and J by 4 bases, with 15 bases between the two germline ends. The CDR3 is 14 amino acids. In nucleotides, the CDR3 is TGCAGCGTTGAGGATGTCGGACAAGGAGAGACCCAGTACCTC. This codes for CSVEDVGQGETQYL.

The table lists this clonotype with a count of one. At one end, the junction sequence differs from germline, possibly due to a read error. This sequence joins TRBV11-2 and TRBJ1-4; D is perhaps TRBD1 (5 bases). The CDR3 has 14 residues. Germline V gene lookup returns CDR1 SGHAT and CDR2 FQNNGV. In DNA form, the CDR3 reads TGTACCAGCAGCCTCGGACGGGGGACGGAAAAACTGTTTTTT. This gives the protein CTSSLGRGTEKLFF.

To note about this clonotype: Since the CDR3 does not end with the conserved phenylalanine or tryptophan, this likely comes from a read error. The chain uses TRBV6-5 and TRBJ2-7, with a possible D match to TRBD2 (6 bases). CDR1 is MNHEY, CDR2 SVGAGI, per germline. V was shortened by 4 bases and J by 5 bases, with 12 bases between the two germline ends. This CDR3 has 13 amino acids. The DNA for the CDR3 is TGTGCCAGCAGTTTTGGGACTGCACACGAGCAGTACCTC. Amino acid sequence: CASSFGTAHEQYL.

This chain connects TRBV11-2 to TRBJ2-2, with 8 positions matching TRBD1. With 2 bases clipped from V and 8 bases from J, the junction kept 7 bases outside the gene matches. Germline V gene data show CDR1 as SGHAT and CDR2 as FQNNGV. This CDR3 comprises 15 residues. For the CDR3, the DNA is TGTGCCAGCAGCTTAAATCCACAGGGGGATGGGGAGCTGTTTTTT. Its protein is CASSLNPQGDGELFF. The whole variable domain, remainder taken from reference TRBV11-2 and TRBJ2-2, is EAGVAQSPRYKIIEKRQSVAFWCNPISGHATLYWYQQILGQGPKLLIQFQNNGVVDDSQLPKDRFSAERLKGVDSTLKIQPAKLEDSAVYLCASSLNPQGDGELFFGEGSRLTVL.

Comment on this clonotype: Since a much larger clone is just one base distant, this may be a read error. The CDR3 nucleotides are TGTGCCAGCAGCCTTAGCTGGAGAGAGACAGATACGCAGTATTTT. It is translated as CASSLSWRETDTQYF. The rearrangement joins TRBV6-2 or TRBV6-3 to TRBJ2-3, with unresolved D. The CDR3 contains 15 residues. V was clipped by 6 bases and J by 3 bases, with 16 bases between them. Germline V gene data show CDR1 as MNHEY and CDR2 as SVGEGT.

Concerning this clonotype: A clone one base away is much larger, so this may be a read error. V usage is TRBV10-3 and J usage is TRBJ1-6; D is unclear. Per the germline V gene, CDR1 is ENHRY and CDR2 is SYGVKD. The ends were cut back, 6 bases at V and 11 bases at J, with 14 bases in the middle. This CDR3 has 13 residues. The DNA of the CDR3 is TGTGCCATCAGGGACTCCCTAAATCCACCCCTCCACTTT. Translation gives CAIRDSLNPPLHF.

In the case of this clonotype: A much larger clone lies one base from this, so it may be a read error. The gene calls are TRBV6-2 or TRBV6-3 and TRBJ1-2; no definite D call. CDR1 and CDR2 (germline): MNHEY, SVGEGT. V was trimmed by 7 bases and J by 7 bases, leaving 13 bases between them. The CDR3 has 12 residues. In nucleotides, the CDR3 is TGTGCCAGCACCCAAGGGCAGTGTGGCTACACCTTC. This encodes CASTQGQCGYTF.

Turning to this clonotype: The junction departs from the called germline gene at one end, perhaps through a read error. The V and J genes are TRBV11-2 and TRBJ2-5; tentatively, D is TRBD2 (6 bases). CDR1 and CDR2 (germline): SGHAT, FQNNGV. The CDR3 has 14 residues. The CDR3 sequence is CASSGPTFGEARYF. CDR3 in DNA: TGTGCCAGCAGCGGGCCCACCTTCGGGGAGGCCCGGTACTTT.

A note on this clonotype: One end of the junction does not line up with germline, which may come from a read error. The chain couples TRBV6-2 or TRBV6-3 to TRBJ2-7; 8 bases line up with TRBD1. The CDR3 has 14 amino acids. The germline gives CDR1 MNHEY, CDR2 SVGEGT. The CDR3 nucleotides read TGTGCCAGCAGCATCAGGACAGGGCCCTACAAGCAGTACTTC. Its translation is CASSIRTGPYKQYF.

This chain joins TRBV5-6 and TRBJ1-1; the D gene is possibly TRBD1 (5 bases). Trimming stripped 5 bases from V and 3 bases from J, with 11 bases between. Germline CDR1 SGHDT, CDR2 YYEEEE. The CDR3 sequence is 13 residues long. The CDR3 reads CASRYRGDTEAFF. For the CDR3, the DNA is TGTGCCAGCAGGTACAGAGGGGACACTGAAGCTTTCTTT.

As for this clonotype: Without the conserved terminal phenylalanine or tryptophan, this CDR3 likely stems from a read error. The chain has TRBV6-5 and TRBJ2-2, with 11 bases aligning to TRBD1. The germline V gene encodes CDR1 MNHEY and CDR2 SVGAGI. The CDR3 covers 15 residues. The V and J ends lost 4 bases and 7 bases, in that order; junction bases with no gene match: 5. The CDR3 is CASSWTGGDNGELFI. DNA of the CDR3: TGTGCCAGCAGTTGGACAGGGGGCGACAACGGGGAGCTGTTTATT.

The rearrangement joins TRBV5-1 to TRBJ2-5, with D possibly being TRBD1 (7 bases). The CDR3 extends over 16 amino acids. Looked up from germline, CDR1 is SGHRS and CDR2 is YFSETQ. V was cut by 3 bases and J by 0 bases, with 15 bases left in between. The CDR3: CASSSAGTDNQETQYF. The DNA for the CDR3 is TGCGCCAGCAGCTCGGCGGGGACAGATAACCAAGAGACCCAGTACTTC.

This clonotype was picked up a small number of times. This chain connects TRBV24-1 to TRBJ1-1; no firm D call. Germline V gene sequence: CDR1 KGHDR, CDR2 SFDVKD. The germline V and J ends were trimmed by 10 bases and 2 bases, with 10 bases remaining between them. CDR3 length equals 12 residues. The CDR3 protein is CATMGPNTEAFF. CDR3 DNA sequence: TGTGCCACTATGGGCCCTAACACTGAAGCTTTCTTT.

In regard to this clonotype: One base away lies a much larger clone, so this may be a sequencing read error. The rearrangement uses TRBV6-1 and TRBJ1-4; D remains unclear. CDR1 and CDR2 (germline): MNHNS, SASEGT. The CDR3 has 12 amino acids. The CDR3 DNA reads as TGTGCCAGCGCCTTAAGCGGGGAAAGACTGTTTTTT. Its translation is CASALSGERLFF.

Note on this clonotype: The conserved phenylalanine or tryptophan is not found at the CDR3 terminus, so this likely reflects a read error. The CDR3 DNA reads as TGTGCCATCAGTTATCCCCCCCGGGGACTCCCGAACACTGAAGCTTTCTAT. Protein sequence: CAISYPPRGLPNTEAFY. The rearrangement links TRBV6-2 or TRBV6-3 to TRBJ1-1, with a weak D call TRBD1 (5 bases). From germline, CDR1 is MNHEY and CDR2 SVGEGT. This CDR3 contains 17 residues.

The rearrangement joins TRBV7-9 to TRBJ2-2, with D perhaps matching TRBD2 (5 bases). Germline assignment: CDR1 SEHNR and CDR2 FQNEAQ (reference sequence). CDR3 length equals 15 residues. Trimming shortened V by 3 bases and J by 6 bases, and 14 bases separated the two germline ends. The CDR3 coding sequence is TGTGCCAGCAGCTTGCTTGGAGAGGAGGCCGGGGAGCTGTTTTTT. Residues: CASSLLGEEAGELFF.

This chain joins TRBV7-3 and TRBJ1-1; weak D call: TRBD1 (6 bases). V lost 5 bases and J lost 5, with 12 bases in between. The CDR3 length is 13 residues. CDR1 is SGHTA, CDR2 FQGTGA, per germline. In DNA, the CDR3 is TGTGCCAGCAGCGAACAGGGTTTGACTGAAGCTTTCTTT. Protein sequence: CASSEQGLTEAFF.

This sequence joins TRBV11-2 and TRBJ2-1, with 9 bases identical to TRBD2. J was trimmed by 8 bases and V by 5 bases; bases with no gene match: 16. This CDR3 comprises 17 residues. CDR1 is SGHAT, CDR2 FQNNGV, per germline. The CDR3 sequence is CASSTGRASGTYDEQFF. Written as DNA, the CDR3 is TGTGCCAGCAGCACCGGGAGGGCTAGCGGGACTTACGATGAGCAGTTCTTC.